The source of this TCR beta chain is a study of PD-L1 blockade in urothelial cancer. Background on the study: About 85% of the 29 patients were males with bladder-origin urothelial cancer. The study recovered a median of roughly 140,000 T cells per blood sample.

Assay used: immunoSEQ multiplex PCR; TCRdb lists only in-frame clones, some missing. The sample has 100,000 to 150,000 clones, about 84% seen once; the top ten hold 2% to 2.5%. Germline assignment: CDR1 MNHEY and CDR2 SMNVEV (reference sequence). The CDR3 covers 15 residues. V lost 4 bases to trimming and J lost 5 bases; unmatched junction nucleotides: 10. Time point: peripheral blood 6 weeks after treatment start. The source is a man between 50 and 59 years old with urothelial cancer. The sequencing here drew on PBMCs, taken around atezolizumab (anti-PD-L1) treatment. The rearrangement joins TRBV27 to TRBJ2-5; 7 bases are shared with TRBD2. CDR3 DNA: TGTGCCAGCAGTTCCCTTGCGGGAGTGATGGAGACCCAGTACTTC. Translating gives CASSSLAGVMETQYF.